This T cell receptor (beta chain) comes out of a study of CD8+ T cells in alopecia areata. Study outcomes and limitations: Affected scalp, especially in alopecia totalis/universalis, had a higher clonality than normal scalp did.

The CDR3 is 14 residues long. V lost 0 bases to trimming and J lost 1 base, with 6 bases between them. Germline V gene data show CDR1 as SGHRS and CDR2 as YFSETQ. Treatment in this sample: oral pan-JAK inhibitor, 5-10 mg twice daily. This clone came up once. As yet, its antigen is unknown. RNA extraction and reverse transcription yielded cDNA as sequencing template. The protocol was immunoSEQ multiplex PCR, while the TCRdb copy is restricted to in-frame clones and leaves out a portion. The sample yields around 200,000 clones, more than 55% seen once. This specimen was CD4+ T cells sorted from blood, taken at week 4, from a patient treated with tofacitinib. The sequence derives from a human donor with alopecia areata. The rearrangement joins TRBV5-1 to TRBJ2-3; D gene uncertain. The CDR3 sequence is CASSLGLGTDTQYF. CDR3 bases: TGCGCCAGCAGCTTGGGTTTAGGCACAGATACGCAGTATTTT.